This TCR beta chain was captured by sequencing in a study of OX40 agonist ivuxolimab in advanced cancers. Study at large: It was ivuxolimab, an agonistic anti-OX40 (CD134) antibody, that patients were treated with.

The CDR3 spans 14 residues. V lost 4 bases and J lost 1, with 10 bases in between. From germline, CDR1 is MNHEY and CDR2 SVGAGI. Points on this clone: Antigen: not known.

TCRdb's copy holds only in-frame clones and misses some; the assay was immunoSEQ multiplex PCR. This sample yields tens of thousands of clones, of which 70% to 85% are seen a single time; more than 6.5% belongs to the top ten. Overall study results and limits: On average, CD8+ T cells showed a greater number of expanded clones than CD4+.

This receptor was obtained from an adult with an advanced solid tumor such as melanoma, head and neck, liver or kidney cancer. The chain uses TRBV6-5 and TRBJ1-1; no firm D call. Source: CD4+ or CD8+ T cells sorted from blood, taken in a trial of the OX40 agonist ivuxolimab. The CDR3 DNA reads TGTGCCAGCAGTTCAAGGACGGGGAACACTGAAGCTTTCTTT. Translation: CASSSRTGNTEAFF.